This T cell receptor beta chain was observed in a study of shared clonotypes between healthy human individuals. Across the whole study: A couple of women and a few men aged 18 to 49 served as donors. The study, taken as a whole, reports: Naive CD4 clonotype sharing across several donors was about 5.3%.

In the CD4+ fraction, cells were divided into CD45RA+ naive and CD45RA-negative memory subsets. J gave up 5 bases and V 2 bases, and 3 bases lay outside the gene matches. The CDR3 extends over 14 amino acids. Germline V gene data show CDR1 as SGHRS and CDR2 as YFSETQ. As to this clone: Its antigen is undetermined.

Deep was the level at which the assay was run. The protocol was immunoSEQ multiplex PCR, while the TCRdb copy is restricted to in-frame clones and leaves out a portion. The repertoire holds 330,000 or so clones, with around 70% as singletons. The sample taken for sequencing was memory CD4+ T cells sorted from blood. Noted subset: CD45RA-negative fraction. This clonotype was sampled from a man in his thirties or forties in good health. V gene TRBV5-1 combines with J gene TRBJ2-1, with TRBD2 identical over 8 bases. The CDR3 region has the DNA TGCGCCAGCAGCTTCGGGAGGGCAAACAATGAGCAGTTCTTC. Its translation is CASSFGRANNEQFF.